What follows describes a single T cell receptor (beta chain). Antigen: not known. The sample's time point: proximal margin of the surgical specimen (macroscopically non-inflamed). Trimming at V came to 3 bases and at J to 5 bases, leaving 6 bases not matched to a gene. The CDR3 consists of 13 residues. Germline CDR1 reads SQVTM; CDR2 reads ANQGSEA. Generated by immunoSEQ multiplex PCR, the TCRdb table keeps only in-frame clones and is missing some. The data contain about 7,700 clones, 78% of them singletons. The data stem from a study of T cell repertoires in ileal Crohn's disease. Across the study: Patients had a median approximately 8-year disease duration, and under 45% were active smokers.

Broader study findings: Sorted CD8 T cells held more high-frequency clones than CD4. Clonal expansions were more frequent in active smokers than non-smokers at surgery.

V gene TRBV29-1 combines with J gene TRBJ1-2, with TRBD1 matching 7 bases. Sequencing was performed on ileal tissue. The sequence derives from an adult with Crohn's disease. CDR3 protein: CSVETGSWYGYTF. The CDR3 DNA follows: TGCAGCGTTGAGACAGGGAGTTGGTATGGCTACACCTTC. Full variable domain (remainder filled in from reference TRBV29-1 and TRBJ1-2): SAVISQKPSRDICQRGTSLTIQCQVDSQVTMMFWYRQQPGQSLTLIATANQGSEATYESGFVIDKFPISRPNLTFSTLTVSNMSPEDSSIYLCSVETGSWYGYTFGSGTRLTVV.